These 17 T cell receptor beta chains share one sample of origin, sequenced in a study of pediatric ulcerative colitis (dated by TCRdb to about 2019). Preparation of the library involved the immunoSEQ multiplex PCR assay. TCRdb provides this immuneACCESS table in a form limited to in-frame rearrangements. Some clones are lacking; in checked studies, under half of them reflect an unresolved V gene, and why the rest are absent is not known. Across this sample there are around 68,000 clones, with 77% seen only once. The top ten hold 4% to 6.5% of the sample. The specimen sequenced was blood. The receptors shown here come from a boy younger than 18 with moderate ulcerative colitis.

This clone was seen just once. The CDR3 region is CASSEENTDTQYF. CDR3 sequence (DNA): TGTGCCAGCAGTGAGGAAAACACAGATACGCAGTATTTT. This chain uses TRBV2 with TRBJ2-3; the D is unclear. The CDR3 length is 13 residues. The germline V gene encodes CDR1 SNHLY and CDR2 FYNNEI. V gave up 3 bases and J gave up 2 bases, with 6 bases separating them. The variable domain in full, with the rest retrieved from reference TRBV2 and TRBJ2-3, is EPEVTQTPSHQVTQMGQEVILRCVPISNHLYFYWYRQILGQKVEFLVSFYNNEISEKSEIFDDQFSVERPDGSNFTLKIRSTKLEDSAMYFCASSEENTDTQYFGPGTRLTVL.

This sequence joins TRBV27 and TRBJ2-2, with 10 bases that match TRBD1. J was trimmed by 5 bases and V by 7 bases; bases with no gene match: 7. Germline-derived CDR1 and CDR2 are MNHEY and SMNVEV (reference sequence). The CDR3 consists of 15 residues. This CDR3 is CASKTDRGQTGELFF. Written as DNA, the CDR3 is TGTGCCAGCAAGACCGACAGGGGGCAGACCGGGGAGCTGTTTTTT.

This clone has only one observation. The chain carries TRBV20-1 and TRBJ2-7; D not resolved. CDR1 DFQATT and CDR2 SNEGSKA come from the germline V gene (reference sequence). Trimming left V 3 bases short and J 2 bases short, with 5 bases between. The CDR3 runs to 11 residues. Here the CDR3 reads CSASPAYEQYF. CDR3 sequence (DNA): TGCAGTGCTAGCCCGGCCTACGAGCAGTACTTC.

This clone was counted once. The chain employs TRBV5-6 and TRBJ1-1; unclear D gene. Trimming took 4 bases from V and 2 from J, leaving 6 bases between them. CDR3 size: 12 residues. Germline V CDR1 and CDR2: SGHDT, YYEEEE. The CDR3 spells CASSPYNTEAFF. CDR3 coding DNA: TGTGCCAGCAGCCCCTATAACACTGAAGCTTTCTTT.

CDR3 sequence reads: CASSLTRGGTYEQYF. CDR3 bases: TGTGCCAGCAGTTTAACAAGGGGAGGGACCTACGAGCAGTACTTC. The rearrangement joins TRBV27 to TRBJ2-7; TRBD2 matches at 7 bases. The CDR3 totals 15 residues. Germline assignment: CDR1 MNHEY and CDR2 SMNVEV (reference sequence). With V trimmed by 2 bases and J by 2 bases, 6 bases remained unmatched.

This clone was seen once. As DNA, the CDR3 is TGTGCCAGCAGACCCGGTCGGGGGAGCTCCTACAATGAGCAGTTCTTC. Its translation is CASRPGRGSSYNEQFF. This rearrangement joins TRBV7-2 to TRBJ2-1, with D possibly matching TRBD2 (6 bases). Germline V gene lookup returns CDR1 SGHTA and CDR2 FQGNSA. CDR3 length: 16 residues. Trimming removed 6 bases at V and 0 bases at J, with 15 bases between.

The rearrangement uses TRBV4-1 and TRBJ1-1; D not certain. Per germline, CDR1 MGHRA and CDR2 YSYEKL. The length of the CDR3 is 14 residues. V was cut by 3 bases and J by 3 bases, with 11 bases left in between. Here the CDR3 reads CASSQGGYDTEAFF. In nucleotides, the CDR3 is TGCGCCAGCAGCCAGGGCGGGTATGACACTGAAGCTTTCTTT.

The J gene is TRBJ2-7, the V gene TRBV9; D is ambiguous. The CDR3 is 16 amino acids. Germline V gene lookup returns CDR1 SGDLS and CDR2 YYNGEE. V was shortened by 0 bases and J by 0 bases, with 13 bases between the two germline ends. The CDR3 nucleotides are TGTGCCAGCAGCGTAGTGGGAACAGAGAGCTCCTACGAGCAGTACTTC. Amino acid sequence: CASSVVGTESSYEQYF.

This clone is a singleton in its sample. The V gene is TRBV5-1, the J gene TRBJ2-3; maybe TRBD1 (5 bases). V lost 0 bases, J lost 2 bases, and 13 bases lay in between. Looked up from germline, CDR1 is SGHRS and CDR2 is YFSETQ. The CDR3 has 16 amino acids. DNA of the CDR3: TGCGCCAGCAGCTTGGTCCAGGGCTACGCCACAGATACGCAGTATTTT. Translating it yields CASSLVQGYATDTQYF.

This rearrangement joins TRBV5-1 to TRBJ2-2, with D perhaps assigned TRBD1 or TRBD2 (5 bases each). This CDR3 has 15 residues. Germline loops: CDR1 SGHRS, CDR2 YFSETQ. V was trimmed by 5 bases and J by 0 bases, leaving 11 bases between them. The CDR3, as DNA: TGCGCCAGCAGATCCGGGACCACGAACACCGGGGAGCTGTTTTTT. Its translation: CASRSGTTNTGELFF.

The chain recombines TRBV6-1 with TRBJ2-7; 12 bases align to TRBD2. CDR3 length equals 15 residues. Trimming removed 6 bases from V and 2 bases from J; junction bases left unmatched: 5. CDR1 MNHNS and CDR2 SASEGT come from the germline V gene. The CDR3 coding sequence is TGTGCCAGCAGCGGACTAGCGGGGTCTACCTACGAGCAGTACTTC. Translating it yields CASSGLAGSTYEQYF.

This chain uses TRBV7-3 with TRBJ1-1; the D gene is possibly TRBD1 (6 bases). The CDR3 loop spans 13 amino acids. CDR1 is SGHTA and CDR2 is FQGTGA in the germline V gene. V lost 4 bases and J lost 5, with 11 bases in between. CDR3 sequence (DNA): TGTGCCAGCAGCTCCCAGAGGGGGACTGAAGCTTTCTTT. Translated: CASSSQRGTEAFF.

CDR3 amino acids: CAWVGQGVAKNIQYF. The CDR3 bases are TGTGCCTGGGTGGGACAGGGGGTAGCCAAAAACATTCAGTACTTC. This rearrangement joins TRBV30 to TRBJ2-4; 11 nucleotides agree with TRBD1. Trimming at V came to 5 bases and at J to 0 bases, leaving 3 bases not matched to a gene. Germline CDR1 and CDR2: GTSNPN and SVGIG (reference sequence). This CDR3 contains 15 residues.

The V call is TRBV2, the J call TRBJ2-7, with D unclear. There are 13 residues in the CDR3. In germline, CDR1 is SNHLY, CDR2 FYNNEI. V shed 2 bases and J shed 3 bases, with 8 bases lying between them. The CDR3 sequence: CASSEFRDYEQYF. The CDR3, as DNA: TGTGCCAGCAGTGAATTTAGGGACTACGAGCAGTACTTC.

The chain has TRBV4-1 and TRBJ1-2; D unresolved. V lost 1 base and J lost 6, with 12 bases in between. CDR3 length: 14 residues. The V gene's germline CDR1 is MGHRA and CDR2 YSYEKL. The CDR3 region is CASSQGRAVNGYTF. The CDR3 region has the DNA TGCGCCAGCAGCCAAGGACGGGCCGTCAATGGCTACACCTTC.

V usage is TRBV27 and J usage is TRBJ1-2, with a possible D match to TRBD1 (5 bases). The CDR3 has 14 residues. CDR1 and CDR2 (germline): MNHEY, SMNVEV (reference sequence). Trimming took 4 bases from V and 4 from J, leaving 13 bases between them. CDR3 DNA: TGTGCCAGCAGTTGGGACGCGCGGGGCTATGGCTACACCTTC. Its protein product is CASSWDARGYGYTF.

V and J are TRBV5-1 and TRBJ2-7, with unresolved D. The length of the CDR3 is 15 residues. Deletions cut 0 bases from V and 1 base from J, with 11 bases between. Germline V gene lookup returns CDR1 SGHRS and CDR2 YFSETQ. CDR3 nucleotide sequence: TGCGCCAGCAGCTTGGTGGCGGAGCCGTCCTACGAGCAGTACTTC. This gives the protein CASSLVAEPSYEQYF.